The T cell receptor (beta chain) described here comes from a study of T-cell reconstitution after alpha-beta-depleted transplantation in children. Preparing the TCRbeta library involved the use of unique molecular identifiers. MiXCR, run by TCRdb on the PCR reads, gives a single entry per CDR3 protein. The table has approximately 400,000 distinct CDR3 sequences, approximately 10% seen once. This clonotype has just a few counts. Per germline, CDR1 MNHEY and CDR2 SVGAGI. V was pared by 0 bases and J by 2 bases, with 10 bases between. The CDR3 is 15 amino acids. The chain carries TRBV6-5 and TRBJ2-5; unclear D gene. The sample was PBMCs from the stem cell graft donor, taken from the stem cell graft. The origin of this receptor is a human donor who donated a stem cell graft to a child with acute myeloid leukemia. This CDR3 is CASSYSVLEQETQYF. CDR3 in DNA: TGTGCCAGCAGTTACTCGGTGCTTGAACAAGAGACCCAGTACTTC.